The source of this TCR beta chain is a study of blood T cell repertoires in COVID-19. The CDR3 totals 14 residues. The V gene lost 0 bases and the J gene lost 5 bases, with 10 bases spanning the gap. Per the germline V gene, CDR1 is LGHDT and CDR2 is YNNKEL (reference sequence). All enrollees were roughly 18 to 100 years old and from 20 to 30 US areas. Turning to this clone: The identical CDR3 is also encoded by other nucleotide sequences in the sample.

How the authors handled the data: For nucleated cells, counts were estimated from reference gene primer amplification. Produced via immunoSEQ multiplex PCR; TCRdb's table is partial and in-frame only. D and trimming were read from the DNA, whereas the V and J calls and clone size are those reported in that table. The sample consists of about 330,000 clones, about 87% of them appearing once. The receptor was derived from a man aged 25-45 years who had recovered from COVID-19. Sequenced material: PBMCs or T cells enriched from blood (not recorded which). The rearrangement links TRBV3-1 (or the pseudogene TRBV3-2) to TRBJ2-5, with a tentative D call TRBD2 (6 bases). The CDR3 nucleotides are TGTGCCAGCAGCCAAGATCGGGGGAGGGAGACCCAGTACTTC. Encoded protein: CASSQDRGRETQYF.